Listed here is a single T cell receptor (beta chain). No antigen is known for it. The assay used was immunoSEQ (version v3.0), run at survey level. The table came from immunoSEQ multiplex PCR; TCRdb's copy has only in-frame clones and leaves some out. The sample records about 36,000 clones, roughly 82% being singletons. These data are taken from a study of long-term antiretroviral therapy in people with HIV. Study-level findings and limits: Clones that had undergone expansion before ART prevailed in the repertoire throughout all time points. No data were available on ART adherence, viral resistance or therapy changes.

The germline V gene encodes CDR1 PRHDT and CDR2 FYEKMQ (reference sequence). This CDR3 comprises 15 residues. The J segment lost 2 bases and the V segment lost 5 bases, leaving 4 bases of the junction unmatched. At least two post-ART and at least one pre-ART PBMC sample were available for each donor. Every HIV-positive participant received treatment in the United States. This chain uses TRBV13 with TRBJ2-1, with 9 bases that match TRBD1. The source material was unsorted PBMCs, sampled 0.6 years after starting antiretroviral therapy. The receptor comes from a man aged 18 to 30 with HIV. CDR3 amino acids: CASSQQGAAYNEQFF. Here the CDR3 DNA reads TGTGCCAGCAGCCAACAGGGGGCTGCCTACAATGAGCAGTTCTTC.